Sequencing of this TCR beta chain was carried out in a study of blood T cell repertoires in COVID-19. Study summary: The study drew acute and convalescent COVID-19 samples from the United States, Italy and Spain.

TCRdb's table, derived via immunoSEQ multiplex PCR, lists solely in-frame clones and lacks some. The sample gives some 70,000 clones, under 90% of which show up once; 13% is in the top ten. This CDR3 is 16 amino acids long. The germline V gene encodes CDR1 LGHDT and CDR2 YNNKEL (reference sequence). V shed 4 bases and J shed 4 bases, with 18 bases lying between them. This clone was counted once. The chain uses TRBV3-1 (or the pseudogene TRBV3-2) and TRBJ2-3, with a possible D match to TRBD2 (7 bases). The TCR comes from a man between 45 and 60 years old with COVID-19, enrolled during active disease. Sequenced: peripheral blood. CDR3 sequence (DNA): TGTGCCAGCAGCCTATATGGCTACGGGGGGCCAGATACGCAGTATTTT. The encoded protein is CASSLYGYGGPDTQYF.